This T cell receptor beta chain comes out of a study of response to subunit inactivated influenza vaccine. General observations from the study: With each seasonal influenza vaccination, the authors suggested, few new T cells are recruited.

TCRdb independently ran MiXCR on the RT-PCR reads; one entry per CDR3 protein. The sample lists about 500,000 distinct CDR3 sequences; under 8.5% were seen once. Germline V gene lookup returns CDR1 MNHNS and CDR2 SASEGT. The V end was cut by 2 bases, the J end by 4 bases, with 12 bases between. This CDR3 has 16 residues. This clonotype was counted only a few times. No antigen is known for it. V usage is TRBV6-1 and J usage is TRBJ1-6; possibly TRBD1 for D (6 bases). The starting material was PBMCs from blood, obtained around 25 months after vaccination. This sequence was found in a man aged 50 to 69 who received an inactivated influenza vaccine. CDR3 amino acids: CASSELGRGYNSPLHF. The CDR3 DNA sequence: TGTGCCAGCAGTGAATTAGGCAGGGGATATAATTCACCCCTCCACTTT.